This entry lists 15 T cell receptor beta chains sequenced from one sample in a study of blood T cell repertoires in COVID-19. Sequenced by immunoSEQ multiplex PCR; TCRdb stores in-frame clones only, minus some. This table has approximately 190,000 clones, 84% appearing once. Sequenced: peripheral blood. Every receptor here comes from a human donor in a cohort sampled during active COVID-19.

The chain combines TRBV12-3 or TRBV12-4 with TRBJ2-1, with 7 bases aligning to TRBD2. This CDR3 comprises 13 residues. Trimming removed 1 base from V and 6 bases from J; junction bases left unmatched: 0. The CDR3 here is CASSLGGGNEQFF. The CDR3 nucleotides are TGTGCCAGCAGTTTAGGGGGGGGCAATGAGCAGTTCTTC.

CDR3 bases: TGTGCCAGCAGCCCGGGCGGGGCAGGTGAAAAACTGTTTTTT. This sequence encodes CASSPGGAGEKLFF. V is TRBV3-1 (or the pseudogene TRBV3-2) and J is TRBJ1-4; maybe TRBD1 (5 bases). The CDR3 sequence is 14 residues long. Between the trimmed V and J ends, which lost 4 bases and 7 bases, there was a span of 13 bases. Germline V CDR1 and CDR2: LGHDT, YNNKEL (reference sequence).

The gene calls are TRBV24-1 and TRBJ2-2; D not certain. V was clipped by 1 base and J by 2 bases, with 7 bases between them. Germline V CDR1 and CDR2: KGHDR, SFDVKD. This CDR3 has 15 amino acids. The CDR3 sequence is CATSDLSLNTGELFF. In DNA form, the CDR3 reads TGTGCCACCAGTGATTTAAGCCTTAACACCGGGGAGCTGTTTTTT.

This clone was seen more than once but under ten times. This sequence joins TRBV5-1 and TRBJ2-2; perhaps TRBD1 as D (6 bases). The CDR3 is 14 residues long. V was cut by 4 bases and J by 3 bases, with 10 bases left in between. Germline V gene lookup returns CDR1 SGHRS and CDR2 YFSETQ. The CDR3 DNA sequence: TGCGCCAGCAGCAAGGGGGATCACACCGGGGAGCTGTTTTTT. It yields the protein CASSKGDHTGELFF.

V gene TRBV2 combines with J gene TRBJ1-5; a possible D gene is TRBD1 (5 bases). Trimming stripped 6 bases from V and 2 bases from J, with 14 bases between. CDR1 is SNHLY, CDR2 FYNNEI, per germline. This CDR3 spans 15 amino acids. The CDR3 sequence: CASRVLLQGNQPQHF. CDR3 bases: TGTGCCAGCAGGGTATTACTACAGGGCAATCAGCCCCAGCATTTT.

The chain is built from TRBV7-9 and TRBJ2-5, with TRBD1 identical over 11 bases. Trimming took 4 bases from V and 9 from J; bases not matched to a gene: 13. CDR3 length: 16 residues. The germline V gene encodes CDR1 SEHNR and CDR2 FQNEAQ (reference sequence). The CDR3 DNA sequence: TGTGCCAGCAGCTCGCGGGACAGGGGGACATCCCAGGCCCAGTACTTC. This codes for CASSSRDRGTSQAQYF. Full variable domain (outside the CDR3, taken from reference TRBV7-9 and TRBJ2-5): DTGVSQNPRHKITKRGQNVTFRCDPISEHNRLYWYRQTLGQGPEFLTYFQNEAQLEKSRLLSDRFSAERPKGSFSTLEIQRTEQGDSAMYLCASSSRDRGTSQAQYFGPGTRLLVL.

This clone was recorded a few times. V and J are TRBV5-5 and TRBJ1-1, with unresolved D. The CDR3 spans 15 residues. The V end was cut by 0 bases, the J end by 6 bases, with 15 bases between. Germline V gives CDR1 SGHKS, CDR2 YYEKEE (reference sequence). Here the CDR3 DNA reads TGTGCCAGCAGCTTGGTTGGGGAGGCAATGGCTGAAGCTTTCTTT. Translating it yields CASSLVGEAMAEAFF.

The chain links TRBV7-8 to TRBJ2-7, with 12 bases fitting TRBD2. The CDR3 is 15 residues long. Germline V gene lookup returns CDR1 SGHVS and CDR2 FQNEAQ. Germline trimming cut 6 bases from V and 4 bases from J; bases unmatched to any gene: 7. CDR3 sequence (DNA): TGTGCCAGCAGGTCGACTAGCGGGAGTAAATACGAGCAGTACTTC. It encodes CASRSTSGSKYEQYF.

V gene TRBV24-1 combines with J gene TRBJ2-1, with a tentative D call TRBD1 (6 bases). Trimming removed 1 base at V and 5 bases at J, with 14 bases between. The CDR3 is made up of 16 amino acids. Germline values: CDR1 KGHDR, CDR2 SFDVKD. The CDR3 sequence: CATSDLGTTGNNEQFF. In DNA, the CDR3 is TGTGCCACCAGTGATTTAGGGACGACAGGTAACAATGAGCAGTTCTTC.

V usage is TRBV7-6 and J usage is TRBJ2-3, with 10 bases lining up with TRBD2. This CDR3 region has 16 residues. Losses at the gene ends were 7 bases for V and 2 bases for J; bases not matched to a gene: 9. CDR1 is SGHVS and CDR2 is FNYEAQ in the germline V gene. The CDR3 loop is CASKLAGRDATDTQYF. CDR3 bases: TGTGCCAGCAAACTAGCGGGGAGGGATGCCACAGATACGCAGTATTTT.

The chain combines TRBV7-2 with TRBJ1-2; 10 bases line up with TRBD1. Germline CDR1 reads SGHTA; CDR2 reads FQGNSA. The CDR3 runs to 15 residues. Trimming at V came to 0 bases and at J to 8 bases, leaving 6 bases not matched to a gene. CDR3 sequence reads: CASSLAGGTGVGYTF. CDR3 bases: TGTGCCAGCAGCTTAGCAGGTGGGACAGGGGTCGGCTACACCTTC.

V is TRBV6-5 and J is TRBJ1-2, with D possibly TRBD1 on 6 matching bases. Germline values: CDR1 MNHEY, CDR2 SVGAGI. The CDR3 totals 13 residues. With 10 bases removed from V and 0 bases from J, the gap between germline ends came to 12 bases. The CDR3: CATTTGSNYGYTF. The CDR3 DNA is TGTGCCACCACGACAGGTTCTAACTATGGCTACACCTTC.

The chain couples TRBV6-1 to TRBJ2-3; D is unclear. The CDR3 runs to 15 residues. Trimming removed 2 bases from V and 5 bases from J, with 14 bases in between. Germline loops: CDR1 MNHNS, CDR2 SASEGT. The CDR3 region has the DNA TGTGCCAGCAGTGAACTCCCTTTATCCGTAGATACGCAGTATTTT. Its translation is CASSELPLSVDTQYF.

This chain connects TRBV28 to TRBJ2-5; D possibly corresponds to TRBD1 (6 bases). Trimming pared 5 bases from V and 5 bases from J, leaving 21 bases between. Looked up from germline, CDR1 is MDHEN and CDR2 is SYDVKM. There are 16 residues in the CDR3. DNA of the CDR3: TGTGCCAGCAGTACCAGGAGCACAGGGTCCCGGGAGACCCAGTACTTC. Translation gives CASSTRSTGSRETQYF.

The rearrangement uses TRBV25-1 and TRBJ2-1; D possibly corresponds to TRBD2 (5 bases). This CDR3 is 17 amino acids long. V lost 3 bases to trimming and J lost 0 bases, with 15 bases between them. Per germline, CDR1 MGHDK and CDR2 SYGVNS. The DNA for the CDR3 is TGTGCCAGCAGTGAGGCTATGGCGGGCACCTCCTACAATGAGCAGTTCTTC. Its protein product is CASSEAMAGTSYNEQFF. The variable domain in full, with the rest retrieved from reference TRBV25-1 and TRBJ2-1, is EADIYQTPRYLVIGTGKKITLECSQTMGHDKMYWYQQDPGMELHLIHYSYGVNSTEKGDLSSESTVSRIRTEHFPLTLESARPSHTSQYLCASSEAMAGTSYNEQFFGPGTRLTVL.